This T cell receptor (beta chain) emerged from a study of glioma-infiltrating T cells after dendritic cell vaccination. TCRdb's table, derived via immunoSEQ multiplex PCR, lists solely in-frame clones and lacks some. This table has 75,000 to 100,000 clones, about four fifths appearing once. This CDR3 spans 12 amino acids. V lost 2 bases and J lost 11, with 7 bases in between. Germline V CDR1 and CDR2: MNHEY, SMNVEV (reference sequence). This TCR was recovered from a human donor with glioblastoma. Source: blood, taken before dendritic cell vaccination. This chain connects TRBV27 to TRBJ1-6, with D unresolved. The CDR3, as DNA: TGTGCCAGCAGTTTACCCTTAGCACCCCTCCACTTT. It yields the protein CASSLPLAPLHF.